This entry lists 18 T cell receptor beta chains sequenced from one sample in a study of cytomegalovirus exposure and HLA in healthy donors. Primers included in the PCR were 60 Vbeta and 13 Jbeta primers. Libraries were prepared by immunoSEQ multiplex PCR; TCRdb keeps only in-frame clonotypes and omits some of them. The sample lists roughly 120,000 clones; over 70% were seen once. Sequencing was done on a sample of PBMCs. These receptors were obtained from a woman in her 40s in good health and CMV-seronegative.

The CDR3 sequence is CASSLDPSSGTDTQYF. For the CDR3, the DNA is TGTGCCAGCAGCTTAGACCCGTCTAGTGGCACAGATACGCAGTATTTT. The chain couples TRBV11-3 to TRBJ2-3; no firm D call. The CDR3 covers 16 residues. Germline V CDR1 and CDR2: SGHNT, YENEEA. Trimming left V 0 bases short and J 1 base short, with 11 bases between.

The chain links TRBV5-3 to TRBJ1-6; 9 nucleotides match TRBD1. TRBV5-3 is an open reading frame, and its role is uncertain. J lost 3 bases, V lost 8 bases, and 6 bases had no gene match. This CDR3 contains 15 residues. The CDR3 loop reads CASSPGQGYNSPLHF. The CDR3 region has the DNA TGTGCCAGCAGCCCGGGACAGGGCTATAATTCACCCCTCCACTTT.

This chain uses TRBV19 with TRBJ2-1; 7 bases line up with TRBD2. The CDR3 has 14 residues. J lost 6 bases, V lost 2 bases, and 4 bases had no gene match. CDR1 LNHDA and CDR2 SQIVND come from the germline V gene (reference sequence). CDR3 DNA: TGTGCCAGTAGTATATCAATAGCGGGCAATGAGCAGTTCTTC. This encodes CASSISIAGNEQFF.

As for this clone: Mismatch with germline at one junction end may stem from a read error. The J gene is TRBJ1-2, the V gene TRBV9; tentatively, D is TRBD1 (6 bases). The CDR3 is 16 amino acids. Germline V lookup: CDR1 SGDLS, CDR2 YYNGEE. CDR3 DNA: TGTGCCGGCAGCGTACTACCGACAGGATATAACTATGGCTACACCTTC. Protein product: CAGSVLPTGYNYGYTF.

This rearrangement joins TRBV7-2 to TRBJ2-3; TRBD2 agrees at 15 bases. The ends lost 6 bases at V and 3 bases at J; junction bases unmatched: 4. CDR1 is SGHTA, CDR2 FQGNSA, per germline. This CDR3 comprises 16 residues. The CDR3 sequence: CASSRTSGGATDTQYF. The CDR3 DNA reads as TGTGCCAGCAGTAGGACTAGCGGGGGGGCAACAGATACGCAGTATTTT.

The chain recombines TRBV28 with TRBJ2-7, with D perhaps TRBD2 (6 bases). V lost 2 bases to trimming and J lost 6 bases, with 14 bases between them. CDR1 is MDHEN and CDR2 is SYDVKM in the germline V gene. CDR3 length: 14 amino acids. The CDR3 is CASSLGGKGTEQYF. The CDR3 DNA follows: TGTGCCAGCAGTTTAGGAGGGAAGGGAACCGAGCAGTACTTC.

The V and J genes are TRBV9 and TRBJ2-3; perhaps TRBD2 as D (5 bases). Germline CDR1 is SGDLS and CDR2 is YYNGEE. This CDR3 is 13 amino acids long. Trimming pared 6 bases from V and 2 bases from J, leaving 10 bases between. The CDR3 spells CASNSGYTDTQYF. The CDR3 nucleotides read TGTGCCAGCAATTCGGGGTACACAGATACGCAGTATTTT.

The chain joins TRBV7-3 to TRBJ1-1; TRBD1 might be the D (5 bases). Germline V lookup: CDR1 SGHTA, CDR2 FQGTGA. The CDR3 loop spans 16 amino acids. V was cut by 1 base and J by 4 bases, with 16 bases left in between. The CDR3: CASSLKGLGVGTEAFF. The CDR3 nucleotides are TGTGCCAGCAGCTTAAAGGGTTTAGGGGTAGGCACTGAAGCTTTCTTT.

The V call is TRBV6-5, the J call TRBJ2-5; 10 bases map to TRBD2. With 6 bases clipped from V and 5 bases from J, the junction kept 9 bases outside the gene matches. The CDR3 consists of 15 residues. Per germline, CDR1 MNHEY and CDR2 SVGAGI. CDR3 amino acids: CASRKAGGPRETQYF. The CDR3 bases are TGTGCCAGCAGGAAAGCGGGAGGGCCTCGGGAGACCCAGTACTTC.

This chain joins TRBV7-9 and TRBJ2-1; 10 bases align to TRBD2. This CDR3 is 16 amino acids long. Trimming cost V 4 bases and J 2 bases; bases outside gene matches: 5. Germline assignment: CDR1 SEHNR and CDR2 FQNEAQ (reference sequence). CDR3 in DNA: TGTGCCAGCAGCTCAAGCGGGGGGGAAGCCTACAATGAGCAGTTCTTC. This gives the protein CASSSSGGEAYNEQFF.

The CDR3 protein is CASSYSSGATEAFF. The CDR3 DNA follows: TGTGCCAGCAGTTACAGTTCAGGGGCCACTGAAGCTTTCTTT. The chain combines TRBV6-5 with TRBJ1-1; possible D gene TRBD1, 6 bases. Germline assignment: CDR1 MNHEY and CDR2 SVGAGI. V lost 2 bases and J lost 4, with 11 bases in between. The CDR3 loop spans 14 amino acids.

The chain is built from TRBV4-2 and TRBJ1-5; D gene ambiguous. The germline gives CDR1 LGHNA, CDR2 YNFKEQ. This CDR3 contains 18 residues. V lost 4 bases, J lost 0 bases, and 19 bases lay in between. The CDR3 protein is CASSPSMAGGNSNQPQHF. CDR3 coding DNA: TGTGCCAGCAGCCCCTCAATGGCAGGAGGGAATAGCAATCAGCCCCAGCATTTT.

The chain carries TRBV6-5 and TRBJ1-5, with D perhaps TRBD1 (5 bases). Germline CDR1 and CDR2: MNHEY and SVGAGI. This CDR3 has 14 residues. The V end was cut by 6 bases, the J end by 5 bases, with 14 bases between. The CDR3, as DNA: TGTGCCAGCAGGACCGACAGAGGCTATCAGCCCCAGCATTTT. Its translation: CASRTDRGYQPQHF.

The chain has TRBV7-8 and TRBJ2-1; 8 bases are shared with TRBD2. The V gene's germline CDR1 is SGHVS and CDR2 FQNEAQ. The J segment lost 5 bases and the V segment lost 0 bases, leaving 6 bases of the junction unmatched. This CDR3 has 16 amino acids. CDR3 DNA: TGTGCCAGCAGCTTAGCTGGCGGGGGGCATAACAATGAGCAGTTCTTC. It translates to CASSLAGGGHNNEQFF.

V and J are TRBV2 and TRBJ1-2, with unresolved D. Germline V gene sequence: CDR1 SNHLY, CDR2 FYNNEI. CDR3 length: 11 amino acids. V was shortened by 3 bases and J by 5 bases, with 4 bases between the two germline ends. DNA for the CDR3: TGTGCCAGCAGTGAGAGATATGGCTACACCTTC. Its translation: CASSERYGYTF.

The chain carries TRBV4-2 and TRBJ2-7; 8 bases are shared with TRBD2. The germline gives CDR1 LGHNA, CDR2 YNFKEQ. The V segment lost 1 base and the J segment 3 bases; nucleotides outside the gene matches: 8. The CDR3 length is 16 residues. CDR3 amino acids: CASSQALEREIYEQYF. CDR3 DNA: TGTGCCAGCAGCCAAGCATTGGAGCGGGAGATCTACGAGCAGTACTTC.

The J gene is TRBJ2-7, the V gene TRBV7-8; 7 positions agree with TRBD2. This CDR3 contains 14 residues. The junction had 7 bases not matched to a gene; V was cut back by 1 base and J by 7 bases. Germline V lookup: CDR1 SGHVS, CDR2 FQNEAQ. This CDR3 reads CASSLVLAGVEQYF. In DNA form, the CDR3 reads TGTGCCAGCAGCTTAGTTCTGGCGGGGGTTGAGCAGTACTTC.

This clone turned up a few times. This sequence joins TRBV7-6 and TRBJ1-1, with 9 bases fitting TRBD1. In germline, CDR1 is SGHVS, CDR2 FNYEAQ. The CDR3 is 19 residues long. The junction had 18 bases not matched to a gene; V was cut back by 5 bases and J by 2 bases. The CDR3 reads CASSTVPPRDREPNTEAFF. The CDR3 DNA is TGTGCCAGCAGCACCGTACCCCCCCGGGACAGGGAGCCAAACACTGAAGCTTTCTTT.